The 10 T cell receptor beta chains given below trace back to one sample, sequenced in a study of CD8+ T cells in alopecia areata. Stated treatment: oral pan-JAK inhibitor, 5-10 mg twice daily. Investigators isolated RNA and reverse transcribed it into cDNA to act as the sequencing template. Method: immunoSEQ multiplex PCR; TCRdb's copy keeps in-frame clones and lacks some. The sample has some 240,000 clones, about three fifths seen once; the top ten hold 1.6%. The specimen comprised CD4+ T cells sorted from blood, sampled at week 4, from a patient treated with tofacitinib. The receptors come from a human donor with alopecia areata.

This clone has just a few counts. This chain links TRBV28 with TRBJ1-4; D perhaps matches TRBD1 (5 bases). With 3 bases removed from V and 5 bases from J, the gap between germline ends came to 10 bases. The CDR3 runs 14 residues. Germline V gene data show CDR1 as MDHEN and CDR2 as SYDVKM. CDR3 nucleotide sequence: TGTGCCAGCAGTTTGGGGACTAGGAATGAAAAACTGTTTTTT. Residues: CASSLGTRNEKLFF.

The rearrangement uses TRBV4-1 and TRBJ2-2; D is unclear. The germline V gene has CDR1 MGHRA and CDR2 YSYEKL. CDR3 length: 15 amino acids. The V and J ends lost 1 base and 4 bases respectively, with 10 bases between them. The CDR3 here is CASSQVVGSTGELFF. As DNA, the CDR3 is TGCGCCAGCAGCCAAGTCGTGGGCAGCACCGGGGAGCTGTTTTTT.

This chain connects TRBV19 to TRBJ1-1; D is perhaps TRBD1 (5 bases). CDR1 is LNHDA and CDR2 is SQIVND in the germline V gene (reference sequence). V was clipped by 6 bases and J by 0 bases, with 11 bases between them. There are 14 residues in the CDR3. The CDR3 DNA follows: TGTGCCAGTAGGACGACAGAATTGAACACTGAAGCTTTCTTT. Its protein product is CASRTTELNTEAFF. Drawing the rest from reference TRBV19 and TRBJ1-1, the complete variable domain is DGGITQSPKYLFRKEGQNVTLSCEQNLNHDAMYWYRQDPGQGLRLIYYSQIVNDFQKGDIAEGYSVSREKKESFPLTVTSAQKNPTAFYLCASRTTELNTEAFFGQGTRLTVV.

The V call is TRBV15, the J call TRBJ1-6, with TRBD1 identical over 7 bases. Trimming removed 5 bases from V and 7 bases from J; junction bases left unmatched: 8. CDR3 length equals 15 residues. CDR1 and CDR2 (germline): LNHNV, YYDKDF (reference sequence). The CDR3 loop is CATSFSQGKNSPLHF. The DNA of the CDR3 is TGTGCCACCAGCTTCTCACAGGGGAAGAATTCACCCCTCCACTTT.

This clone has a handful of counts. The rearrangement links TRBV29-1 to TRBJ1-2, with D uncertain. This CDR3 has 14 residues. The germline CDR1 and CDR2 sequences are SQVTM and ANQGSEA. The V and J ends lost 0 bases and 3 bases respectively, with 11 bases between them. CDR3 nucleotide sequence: TGCAGCGTTGAAGAACTCGGACGGTACTATGGCTACACCTTC. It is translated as CSVEELGRYYGYTF.

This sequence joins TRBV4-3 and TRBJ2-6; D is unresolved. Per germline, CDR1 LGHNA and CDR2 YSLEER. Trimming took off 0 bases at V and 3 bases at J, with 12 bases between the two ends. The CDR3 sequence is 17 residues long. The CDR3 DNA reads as TGCGCCAGCAGCCAAGAGAAAAGGGTTTTTGGGGCCAACGTCCTGACTTTC. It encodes CASSQEKRVFGANVLTF.

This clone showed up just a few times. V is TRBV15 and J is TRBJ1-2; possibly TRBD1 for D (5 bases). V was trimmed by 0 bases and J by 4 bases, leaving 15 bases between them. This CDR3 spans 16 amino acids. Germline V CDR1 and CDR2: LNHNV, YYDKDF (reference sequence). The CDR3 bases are TGTGCCACCAGCAGAGATATGAGTGATGGGGGCTATGGCTACACCTTC. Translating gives CATSRDMSDGGYGYTF.

The CDR3 DNA reads as TGTGCCAGCAGCCGACTAGTGGCAGATACGCAGTATTTT. Residues: CASSRLVADTQYF. The chain couples TRBV7-3 to TRBJ2-3, with TRBD2 as a possible D gene (6 bases). This CDR3 has 13 residues. With 5 bases removed from V and 4 bases from J, the gap between germline ends came to 10 bases. Per germline, CDR1 SGHTA and CDR2 FQGTGA. The full variable domain, its missing parts supplied by reference TRBV7-3 and TRBJ2-3, is GAGVSQTPSNKVTEKGKYVELRCDPISGHTALYWYRQSLGQGPEFLIYFQGTGAADDSGLPNDRFFAVRPEGSVSTLKIQRTERGDSAVYLCASSRLVADTQYFGPGTRLTVL.

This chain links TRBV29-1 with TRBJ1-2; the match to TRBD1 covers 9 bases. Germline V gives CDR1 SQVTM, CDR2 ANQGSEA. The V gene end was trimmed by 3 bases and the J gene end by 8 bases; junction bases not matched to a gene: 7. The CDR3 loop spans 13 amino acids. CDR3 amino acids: CSVEPQGAGGYTF. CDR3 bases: TGCAGCGTTGAGCCACAGGGGGCGGGAGGCTACACCTTC. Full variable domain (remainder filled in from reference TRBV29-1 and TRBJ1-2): SAVISQKPSRDICQRGTSLTIQCQVDSQVTMMFWYRQQPGQSLTLIATANQGSEATYESGFVIDKFPISRPNLTFSTLTVSNMSPEDSSIYLCSVEPQGAGGYTFGSGTRLTVV.

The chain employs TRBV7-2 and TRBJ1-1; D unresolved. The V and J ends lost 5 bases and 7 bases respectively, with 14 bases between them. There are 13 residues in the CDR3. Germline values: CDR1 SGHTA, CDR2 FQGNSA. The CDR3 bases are TGTGCCAGCAGCCGGGTCGTCCCCTATGAAGCTTTCTTT. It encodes CASSRVVPYEAFF.